Listed here are 19 T cell receptor beta chains from one sample, sequenced in a study of CD8+ T cells in alopecia areata. cDNA prepared by RNA extraction and subsequent reverse transcription served as the template for sequencing. Some clones are missing from TCRdb's copy, which holds only in-frame ones; the method was immunoSEQ multiplex PCR. The table records about 140,000 clones, around 82% of them present only once. The sample's treatment: oral pan-JAK inhibitor, 5-10 mg twice daily. The sequencing here drew on CD8+ T cells sorted from blood, taken at week 4, from a patient treated with tofacitinib. The receptors were gathered from a human donor with alopecia areata.

The V gene is TRBV27, the J gene TRBJ2-2; 9 bases are shared with TRBD1. The length of the CDR3 is 14 residues. V gave up 6 bases and J gave up 10 bases; unmatched junction bases: 9. CDR1 is MNHEY, CDR2 SMNVEV, per germline (reference sequence). CDR3 sequence (DNA): TGTGCCAGCAGCGGGACAGGGATGCGGGAGGAGCTGTTTTTT. Translation gives CASSGTGMREELFF.

J is TRBJ2-1 and V is TRBV7-9; tentatively, D is TRBD2 (6 bases). Germline assignment: CDR1 SEHNR and CDR2 FQNEAQ (reference sequence). Trimming shortened V by 5 bases and J by 3 bases, and 14 bases separated the two germline ends. The CDR3 is 15 amino acids. This CDR3 is CASSLTSPIYNEQFF. The CDR3 coding sequence is TGTGCCAGCAGCCTCACTAGCCCGATCTACAATGAGCAGTTCTTC.

The chain recombines TRBV9 with TRBJ1-6; D perhaps matches TRBD1 (6 bases). The germline V gene encodes CDR1 SGDLS and CDR2 YYNGEE. The CDR3 has 15 residues. V lost 0 bases and J lost 10, with 14 bases in between. The chain's CDR3 is CASSVVPTGTSPLHF. CDR3 sequence (DNA): TGTGCCAGCAGCGTAGTGCCGACAGGCACCTCACCCCTCCACTTT. Supplemented by reference TRBV9 and TRBJ1-6, the full variable domain reads DSGVTQTPKHLITATGQRVTLRCSPRSGDLSVYWYQQSLDQGLQFLIQYYNGEERAKGNILERFSAQQFPDLHSELNLSSLELGDSALYFCASSVVPTGTSPLHFGNGTRLTVT.

This chain joins TRBV29-1 and TRBJ2-3; 8 bases fit TRBD2. Germline V gives CDR1 SQVTM, CDR2 ANQGSEA. The V gene end was trimmed by 7 bases and the J gene end by 2 bases; junction bases not matched to a gene: 5. The CDR3 runs 13 residues. CDR3 in amino acids: CSAPGGTTDTQYF. For the CDR3, the DNA is TGCAGCGCGCCGGGGGGGACCACAGATACGCAGTATTTT.

DNA for the CDR3: TGCGCCAGCAGCCAAGGGGAGGACAGCTCCTACGAGCAGTACTTC. Its protein product is CASSQGEDSSYEQYF. The chain carries TRBV4-1 and TRBJ2-7; tentatively, D is TRBD1 or TRBD2 (6 bases each). Trimming removed 1 base at V and 0 bases at J, with 10 bases between. This CDR3 contains 15 residues. In germline, CDR1 is MGHRA, CDR2 YSYEKL.

This clone came up a few times. The chain couples TRBV15 to TRBJ2-7; D ambiguous. V gave up 0 bases and J gave up 0 bases, with 12 bases separating them. Germline assignment: CDR1 LNHNV and CDR2 YYDKDF (reference sequence). The CDR3 sequence is 16 residues long. CDR3 sequence: CATSRELWGSSYEQYF. Here the CDR3 DNA reads TGTGCCACCAGCAGAGAATTGTGGGGAAGCTCCTACGAGCAGTACTTC.

V gene TRBV28 combines with J gene TRBJ2-3, with TRBD2 matching over 8 bases. CDR1 is MDHEN, CDR2 SYDVKM, per germline. There are 16 residues in the CDR3. Trimming at V came to 8 bases and at J to 5 bases, leaving 15 bases not matched to a gene. The CDR3 nucleotides read TGTGCCAGCGCCCCGTTGCCCGGGGGGGCCTTAGATACGCAGTATTTT. Protein product: CASAPLPGGALDTQYF.

V gene TRBV7-9 combines with J gene TRBJ2-1; D call uncertain. Germline loops: CDR1 SEHNR, CDR2 FQNEAQ (reference sequence). V lost 5 bases, J lost 0 bases, and 14 bases lay in between. The CDR3 has 16 amino acids. CDR3 region: CASSPRISSSYNEQFF. DNA of the CDR3: TGTGCCAGCAGCCCCAGGATTTCAAGCTCCTACAATGAGCAGTTCTTC.

V gene TRBV19 combines with J gene TRBJ2-7; 7 positions agree with TRBD1. The CDR3 runs 14 residues. The junction had 4 bases not matched to a gene; V was cut back by 2 bases and J by 3 bases. Germline V gives CDR1 LNHDA, CDR2 SQIVND (reference sequence). The CDR3 DNA follows: TGTGCCAGTAGTATAAGGACAGGAAACTACGAGCAGTACTTC. Its protein is CASSIRTGNYEQYF. Full variable domain (missing parts from reference TRBV19 and TRBJ2-7): DGGITQSPKYLFRKEGQNVTLSCEQNLNHDAMYWYRQDPGQGLRLIYYSQIVNDFQKGDIAEGYSVSREKKESFPLTVTSAQKNPTAFYLCASSIRTGNYEQYFGPGTRLTVT.

This chain joins TRBV27 and TRBJ2-7; TRBD2 matches at 7 bases. V trimming: 8 bases; J trimming: 7 bases; junction bases outside the gene matches: 11. Germline V gene sequence: CDR1 MNHEY, CDR2 SMNVEV (reference sequence). The CDR3 length is 13 residues. The DNA for the CDR3 is TGTGCCAGCCGGGGTTCGAGCGGGGAGGAGCAGTACTTC. Its protein product is CASRGSSGEEQYF.

V and J are TRBV5-5 and TRBJ2-2, with 9 bases fitting TRBD1. Unmatched junction bases numbered 5, after V lost 4 bases and J lost 4 bases. Germline V lookup: CDR1 SGHKS, CDR2 YYEKEE (reference sequence). CDR3 length equals 15 residues. In DNA form, the CDR3 reads TGTGCCAGCAGCATGACAGGGGGAAGCACCGGGGAGCTGTTTTTT. Protein product: CASSMTGGSTGELFF.

This clone appeared a few times. The same CDR3 arises from other DNA sequences in this sample as well. The J gene is TRBJ2-7, the V gene TRBV30; no firm D call. V was shortened by 1 base and J by 1 base, with 2 bases between the two germline ends. CDR3 length: 11 amino acids. CDR1 and CDR2 (germline): GTSNPN, SVGIG (reference sequence). CDR3 protein: CAWSASYEQYF. The CDR3 nucleotides are TGTGCCTGGAGTGCGTCCTACGAGCAGTACTTC.

The chain uses TRBV29-1 and TRBJ2-3; perhaps D is TRBD1 or TRBD2 (5 bases each). Between the trimmed V and J ends, which lost 0 bases and 3 bases, there was a span of 10 bases. From germline, CDR1 is SQVTM and CDR2 ANQGSEA. The CDR3 contains 14 residues. The CDR3 reads CSVEDWDQTDTQYF. CDR3 nucleotides: TGCAGCGTTGAAGACTGGGACCAAACAGATACGCAGTATTTT.

This chain links TRBV7-6 with TRBJ2-6; TRBD1 aligns across 9 bases. There are 18 residues in the CDR3. J was trimmed by 2 bases and V by 4 bases; bases with no gene match: 9. Germline lookup yields CDR1 SGHVS and CDR2 FNYEAQ. The CDR3 is CASSWGQGPVAGANVLTF. The CDR3 DNA follows: TGTGCCAGCAGCTGGGGACAGGGTCCAGTGGCTGGGGCCAACGTCCTGACTTTC.

V gene TRBV30 combines with J gene TRBJ2-1; 8 bases match TRBD1. CDR3 length: 12 residues. J was trimmed by 8 bases and V by 8 bases; bases with no gene match: 8. Germline V gives CDR1 GTSNPN, CDR2 SVGIG (reference sequence). Here the CDR3 reads CARWTGKDEQFF. The CDR3 coding sequence is TGTGCCCGGTGGACAGGGAAGGATGAGCAGTTCTTC.

V gene TRBV7-9 combines with J gene TRBJ2-7; 7 bases are a match to TRBD1. Germline CDR1 reads SEHNR; CDR2 reads FQNEAQ (reference sequence). CDR3 size: 13 residues. V trimming: 4 bases; J trimming: 3 bases; junction bases outside the gene matches: 3. The CDR3 loop reads CASSSGTVYEQYF. The DNA for the CDR3 is TGTGCCAGCAGCTCTGGGACAGTCTACGAGCAGTACTTC.

The chain carries TRBV2 and TRBJ2-3; weak D call: TRBD1 (6 bases). Trimming took 10 bases from V and 3 from J, leaving 14 bases between them. The CDR3 is 13 residues long. CDR1 and CDR2 from the germline V gene are SNHLY and FYNNEI. The CDR3 sequence is CATPGEGTDTQYF. The CDR3 DNA is TGTGCCACGCCAGGGGAAGGGACAGATACGCAGTATTTT.

This rearrangement joins TRBV13 to TRBJ2-2; D is uncertain. Germline V CDR1 and CDR2: PRHDT, FYEKMQ (reference sequence). The CDR3 covers 13 residues. The V and J ends lost 1 base and 6 bases respectively, with 6 bases between them. CDR3 sequence reads: CASSLELAGELFF. The CDR3 nucleotides are TGTGCCAGCAGCTTAGAATTGGCCGGGGAGCTGTTTTTT.

The chain uses TRBV7-2 and TRBJ2-7, with unresolved D. There are 13 residues in the CDR3. Looked up from germline, CDR1 is SGHTA and CDR2 is FQGNSA. The V gene lost 0 bases and the J gene lost 5 bases, with 8 bases spanning the gap. The CDR3, as DNA: TGTGCCAGCAGCTTAGCGTTCTCGGACGAGCAGTACTTC. It is translated as CASSLAFSDEQYF.